This TCR beta chain came from a study of cytomegalovirus exposure and HLA in healthy donors. Primers included in the PCR were 60 Vbeta and 13 Jbeta primers. The assay was immunoSEQ multiplex PCR, and TCRdb's table has in-frame clones only and misses some. Found here are 150,000 to 200,000 clones, about three quarters of them singletons; the top ten hold roughly 0.76%. The CDR3 extends over 15 amino acids. The V and J ends lost 5 bases and 6 bases respectively, with 16 bases between them. Germline-derived CDR1 and CDR2 are SEHNR and FQNEAQ (reference sequence). This receptor was identified in a female donor in good health and CMV-seronegative. The rearrangement uses TRBV7-9 and TRBJ2-2; possible D gene TRBD2, 6 bases. The sequenced sample was PBMCs. The CDR3 here is CASSPQAGNAGELFF. Here the CDR3 DNA reads TGTGCCAGCAGCCCCCAGGCGGGAAATGCCGGGGAGCTGTTTTTT.